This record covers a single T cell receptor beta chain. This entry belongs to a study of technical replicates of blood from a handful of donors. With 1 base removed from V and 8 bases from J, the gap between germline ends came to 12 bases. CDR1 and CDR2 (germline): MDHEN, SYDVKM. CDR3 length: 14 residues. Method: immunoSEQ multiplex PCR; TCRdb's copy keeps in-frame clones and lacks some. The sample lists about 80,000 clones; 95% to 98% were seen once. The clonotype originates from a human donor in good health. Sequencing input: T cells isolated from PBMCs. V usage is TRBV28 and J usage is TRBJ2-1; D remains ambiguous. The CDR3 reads CASSLFYYTHEQFF. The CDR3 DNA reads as TGTGCCAGCAGTTTATTCTACTATACACATGAGCAGTTCTTC.